The TCR beta chain described here comes from a study of cytomegalovirus exposure and HLA in healthy donors. The PCR was carried out with 60 Vbeta primers and 13 Jbeta primers. Generated by immunoSEQ multiplex PCR, the TCRdb table keeps only in-frame clones and is missing some. The sample has a few hundred thousand clones, 65% to 90% seen once. V was pared by 4 bases and J by 2 bases, with 8 bases between. CDR1 and CDR2 (germline): SGHTA, FQGNSA. There are 13 residues in the CDR3. The sequenced material came from PBMCs. The V call is TRBV7-2, the J call TRBJ1-2; the D gene is possibly TRBD1 (5 bases). This receptor was identified in a girl between 5 and 17 years old in good health and CMV-seronegative. In DNA, the CDR3 is TGTGCCAGCAGCTCGGACATCAACTATGGCTACACCTTC. Residues: CASSSDINYGYTF.